Listed here are 21 T cell receptor beta chains from one sample, sequenced in a study of T cells in Graves' hyperthyroidism and ophthalmopathy (dated by TCRdb to about 2019). The library was prepared using multiplex PCR. The listed sequencing device is Illumina HiSeq 2000. The TCR beta CDR3 regions were amplified from RNA transcripts. The TCR CDR3 was subjected to a first round of RT-PCR using the HTBI primer set and the Qiagen OneStep RT-PCR kit. TCRdb applied fastp at Q25 and MiXCR to the public reads, then kept only in-frame beta chains. Rows merge per CDR3 protein into single entries with the most common DNA and genes. This sample holds 500,000 to 600,000 distinct CDR3 sequences; 40% to 50% were observed only once. The biggest ten clones account for about two fifths of the sample. Sequenced: peripheral blood or thyroid tissue (not recorded which). These receptors originate from an adult woman with Graves' disease, either hyperthyroidism or ophthalmopathy (not recorded which).

This clonotype occurred many times. The rearrangement uses TRBV7-9 and TRBJ2-6, with D possibly being TRBD2 (5 bases). This CDR3 comprises 18 residues. The germline V gene encodes CDR1 SEHNR and CDR2 FQNEAQ (reference sequence). With 0 bases removed from V and 2 bases from J, the gap between germline ends came to 14 bases. CDR3 region: CASSLARAGGPGANVLTF. CDR3 DNA: TGTGCCAGCAGCTTAGCGAGGGCAGGAGGCCCTGGGGCCAACGTCCTGACTTTC.

The chain uses TRBV5-1 and TRBJ1-4; 9 nucleotides agree with TRBD1. The CDR3 sequence is 14 residues long. The V gene end was trimmed by 5 bases and the J gene end by 8 bases; junction bases not matched to a gene: 7. In germline, CDR1 is SGHRS, CDR2 YFSETQ. The CDR3 nucleotides read TGCGCCAGCAGGGGGACAGGGCTTTCCGAAAAACTGTTTTTT. It yields the protein CASRGTGLSEKLFF.

The CDR3: CASSLVAGPNTEAFF. DNA of the CDR3: TGCGCCAGCAGCTTGGTTGCGGGCCCGAACACTGAAGCTTTCTTT. V is TRBV5-1 and J is TRBJ1-1; no reliable D call. CDR1 SGHRS and CDR2 YFSETQ come from the germline V gene. V was shortened by 0 bases and J by 1 base, with 10 bases between the two germline ends. The CDR3 totals 15 residues. Full variable domain (rest looked up from reference TRBV5-1 and TRBJ1-1): KAGVTQTPRYLIKTRGQQVTLSCSPISGHRSVSWYQQTPGQGLQFLFEYFSETQRNKGNFPGRFSGRQFSNSRSEMNVSTLELGDSALYLCASSLVAGPNTEAFFGQGTRLTVV.

V usage is TRBV10-3 and J usage is TRBJ2-7; D is possibly TRBD1 (5 bases). Per the germline V gene, CDR1 is ENHRY and CDR2 is SYGVKD. There are 14 residues in the CDR3. Trimming pared 5 bases from V and 3 bases from J, leaving 14 bases between. Here the CDR3 reads CAISHYDSLYEQYF. DNA for the CDR3: TGTGCCATCAGTCACTACGACAGCCTCTACGAGCAGTACTTC.

This chain joins TRBV2 and TRBJ1-5; the match to TRBD1 covers 7 bases. The CDR3 covers 14 residues. Germline CDR1 SNHLY, CDR2 FYNNEI. V lost 8 bases and J lost 0; bases outside the gene matches: 4. The CDR3: CASLGQASNQPQHF. As DNA, the CDR3 is TGTGCCAGCTTAGGACAGGCTAGCAATCAGCCCCAGCATTTT.

This clonotype occurred many times. This chain links TRBV29-1 with TRBJ1-1; D is unresolved. The V end was cut by 4 bases, the J end by 6 bases, with 6 bases between. CDR1 is SQVTM, CDR2 ANQGSEA, per germline. The CDR3 is 10 amino acids. The CDR3 DNA reads as TGCAGCGTTGTGGTCTCTGAAGCTTTCTTT. Its protein is CSVVVSEAFF. The complete variable domain, with remaining parts taken from reference TRBV29-1 and TRBJ1-1, reads SAVISQKPSRDICQRGTSLTIQCQVDSQVTMMFWYRQQPGQSLTLIATANQGSEATYESGFVIDKFPISRPNLTFSTLTVSNMSPEDSSIYLCSVVVSEAFFGQGTRLTVV.

There are a few counts of this clonotype. The chain joins TRBV7-8 to TRBJ2-5; no definite D call. Looked up from germline, CDR1 is SGHVS and CDR2 is FQNEAQ. The CDR3 length is 13 residues. V lost 8 bases and J 2 bases, leaving 12 bases between the germline ends. The CDR3 reads CASSAKKQETQYF. As DNA, the CDR3 is TGTGCCAGCTCAGCGAAGAAACAAGAGACCCAGTACTTC.

Turning to this clonotype: Being one base from a much bigger clone, this may be a read error. The CDR3 coding sequence is TGCAGTGCTAGAGATTACGTCCGGGTTTCAAATTCACCCCTCCACTTT. Translation: CSARDYVRVSNSPLHF. The chain links TRBV20-1 to TRBJ1-6; no reliable D call. Germline CDR1 is DFQATT and CDR2 is SNEGSKA (reference sequence). The V end lost 0 bases, the J end lost 7 bases, and 16 bases lay between the germline ends. The CDR3 extends over 16 amino acids.

The chain links TRBV9 to TRBJ2-3; 8 nucleotides match TRBD1. The CDR3 is 14 residues long. Germline values: CDR1 SGDLS, CDR2 YYNGEE. Trimming at V came to 0 bases and at J to 10 bases, leaving 7 bases not matched to a gene. The CDR3: CASSVEDRVEPQYF. The DNA of the CDR3 is TGTGCCAGCAGCGTAGAGGACAGGGTGGAACCGCAGTATTTT.

This clonotype turned up a few times. The J gene is TRBJ2-7, the V gene TRBV2; possible D gene TRBD2, 5 bases. Trimming removed 3 bases from V and 3 bases from J, with 9 bases in between. Germline CDR1 and CDR2: SNHLY and FYNNEI. The CDR3 has 13 residues. The CDR3 here is CASSEAGVYEQYF. CDR3 sequence (DNA): TGTGCCAGCAGTGAGGCCGGGGTCTACGAGCAGTACTTC. The whole variable domain, remainder taken from reference TRBV2 and TRBJ2-7, is EPEVTQTPSHQVTQMGQEVILRCVPISNHLYFYWYRQILGQKVEFLVSFYNNEISEKSEIFDDQFSVERPDGSNFTLKIRSTKLEDSAMYFCASSEAGVYEQYFGPGTRLTVT.

J is TRBJ1-1 and V is TRBV29-1; possibly TRBD1 for D (5 bases). Trimming took 4 bases from V and 4 from J, leaving 13 bases between them. In germline, CDR1 is SQVTM, CDR2 ANQGSEA. CDR3 size: 13 residues. DNA for the CDR3: TGCAGCGTTGCCCAGGGAAGGGGCACTGAAGCTTTCTTT. Translated: CSVAQGRGTEAFF.

The chain uses TRBV20-1 and TRBJ1-2; TRBD1 agrees at 7 bases. This CDR3 contains 13 residues. J lost 8 bases, V lost 5 bases, and 11 bases had no gene match. CDR1 DFQATT and CDR2 SNEGSKA come from the germline V gene (reference sequence). The CDR3, as DNA: TGCAGTGCTTATACCCGGGACAGCTCCGGCTACACCTTC. Translation: CSAYTRDSSGYTF.

Concerning this clonotype: A much larger clone sits a single nucleotide away, making a read error possible. The genes are TRBV20-1 and TRBJ1-2; 7 nucleotides line up with TRBD1. This CDR3 is 12 amino acids long. V trimming: 6 bases; J trimming: 1 base; junction bases outside the gene matches: 2. Germline-derived CDR1 and CDR2 are DFQATT and SNEGSKA (reference sequence). CDR3 coding DNA: TGCAGTGCGGGACAGAGTAACTATGGCTACACCTTC. It translates to CSAGQSNYGYTF.

The V and J genes are TRBV12-3 or TRBV12-4 and TRBJ1-1; no firm D call. The CDR3 has 14 amino acids. V lost 10 bases to trimming and J lost 3 bases, with 18 bases between them. The chain's CDR3 is CATRTPPKDTEAFF. CDR3 DNA: TGTGCCACCCGGACGCCCCCCAAGGACACTGAAGCTTTCTTT.

This sequence joins TRBV27 and TRBJ1-1, with D uncertain. The CDR3 loop spans 16 amino acids. CDR1 MNHEY and CDR2 SMNVEV come from the germline V gene (reference sequence). Trimming shortened V by 3 bases and J by 0 bases, and 14 bases separated the two germline ends. The CDR3 here is CASSFRKGSLNTEAFF. CDR3 sequence (DNA): TGTGCCAGCAGTTTCAGAAAGGGATCCCTGAACACTGAAGCTTTCTTT.

The chain couples TRBV12-3 or TRBV12-4 to TRBJ2-7; no definite D call. V shed 1 base and J shed 5 bases, with 9 bases lying between them. The CDR3 is made up of 13 amino acids. The CDR3 nucleotides read TGTGCCAGCAGTTTAGGTACTCCCCACGAGCAGTACTTC. It translates to CASSLGTPHEQYF.

This clonotype was recorded many times. The rearrangement joins TRBV19 to TRBJ1-1; D is possibly TRBD1 (6 bases). Trimming stripped 1 base from V and 1 base from J, with 10 bases between. CDR1 and CDR2 (germline): LNHDA, SQIVND (reference sequence). The CDR3 contains 15 residues. The CDR3 sequence is CASSIGPGANTEAFF. CDR3 coding DNA: TGTGCCAGTAGTATAGGTCCAGGGGCGAACACTGAAGCTTTCTTT.

This clonotype was seen a handful of times. The J gene is TRBJ1-5, the V gene TRBV10-3, with D uncertain. CDR1 is ENHRY, CDR2 SYGVKD, per germline. The CDR3 extends over 15 amino acids. Trimming removed 0 bases at V and 0 bases at J, with 6 bases between. CDR3 nucleotides: TGTGCCATCAGTGAGTCAGTGTATAGCAATCAGCCCCAGCATTTT. Translating gives CAISESVYSNQPQHF.

This clonotype came up many times. The chain recombines TRBV20-1 with TRBJ1-6; D unclear. Trimming pared 6 bases from V and 8 bases from J, leaving 8 bases between. Germline lookup yields CDR1 DFQATT and CDR2 SNEGSKA (reference sequence). CDR3 length: 11 amino acids. In DNA form, the CDR3 reads TGCAGTGCCAGAAATGATTCACCCCTCCACTTT. Its protein product is CSARNDSPLHF.

This clonotype was observed many times. The chain carries TRBV7-2 and TRBJ2-7; no reliable D call. CDR1 is SGHTA, CDR2 FQGNSA, per germline. The CDR3 sequence is 14 residues long. Trimming left V 1 base short and J 2 bases short, with 9 bases between. CDR3 coding DNA: TGTGCCAGCAGCTTAGTCGCAGGTGCCTACGAGCAGTACTTC. Its protein is CASSLVAGAYEQYF.

This clonotype was detected ten times or more. This chain uses TRBV6-5 with TRBJ1-2; D remains ambiguous. The CDR3 extends over 14 amino acids. The V gene lost 0 bases and the J gene lost 7 bases, with 12 bases spanning the gap. Germline loops: CDR1 MNHEY, CDR2 SVGAGI. The CDR3 reads CASSYSAGRFGYTF. CDR3 DNA sequence: TGTGCCAGCAGTTACTCGGCGGGTCGCTTTGGCTACACCTTC.